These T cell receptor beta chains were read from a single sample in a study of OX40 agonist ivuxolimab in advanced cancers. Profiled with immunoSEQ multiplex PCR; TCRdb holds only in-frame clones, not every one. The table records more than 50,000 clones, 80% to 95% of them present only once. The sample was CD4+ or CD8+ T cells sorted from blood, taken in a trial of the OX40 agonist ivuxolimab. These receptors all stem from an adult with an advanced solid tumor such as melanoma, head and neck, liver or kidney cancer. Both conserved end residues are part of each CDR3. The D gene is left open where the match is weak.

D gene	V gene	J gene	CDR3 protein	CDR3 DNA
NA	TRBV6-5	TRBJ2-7	CASSSIREQYF	TGTGCCAGCAGTTCGATTAGGGAGCAGTACTTC
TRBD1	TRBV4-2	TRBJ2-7	CASSQVRDRAYEQYF	TGTGCCAGCAGCCAAGTCCGGGACAGAGCCTACGAGCAGTACTTC
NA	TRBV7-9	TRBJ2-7	CASSPFGQSYEQYF	TGTGCCAGCAGCCCTTTCGGACAGTCCTACGAGCAGTACTTC
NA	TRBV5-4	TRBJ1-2	CASSLAGSGGSNGYTF	TGTGCCAGCAGCTTAGCGGGTTCCGGGGGCAGCAATGGCTACACCTTC
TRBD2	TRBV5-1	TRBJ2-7	CASTLTSSSYEQYF	TGCGCCAGCACCCTGACTAGCAGTTCCTACGAGCAGTACTTC
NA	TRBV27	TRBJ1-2	CASRAGGQGHGYTF	TGTGCCAGCAGAGCCGGGGGGCAGGGGCACGGCTACACCTTC
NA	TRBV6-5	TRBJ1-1	CASSYVQGTEAFF	TGTGCCAGCAGTTACGTGCAGGGGACTGAAGCTTTCTTT
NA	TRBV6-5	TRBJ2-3	CASSSREDTQYF	TGTGCCAGCAGTTCGAGGGAAGATACGCAGTATTTT
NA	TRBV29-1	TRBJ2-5	CSVGGPQETQYF	TGCAGCGTTGGAGGACCCCAAGAGACCCAGTACTTC
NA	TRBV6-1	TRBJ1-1	CASSGGRWANTEAFF	TGTGCCAGCAGTGGCGGACGATGGGCGAACACTGAAGCTTTCTTT
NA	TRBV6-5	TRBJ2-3	CASSYSWGPSTDTQYF	TGTGCCAGCAGTTACTCTTGGGGGCCGAGCACAGATACGCAGTATTTT
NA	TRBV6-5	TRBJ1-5	CASSVGQFSQPQHF	TGTGCCAGCAGTGTCGGACAGTTTAGTCAGCCCCAGCATTTT
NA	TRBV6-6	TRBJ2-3	CASSSFGDTQYF	TGTGCCAGCAGTTCGTTCGGAGATACGCAGTATTTT
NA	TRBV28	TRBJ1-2	CASSSPRRGAPSEF	TGTGCCAGCAGTTCCCCCCGCCGGGGCGCTCCGTCAGAGTTC
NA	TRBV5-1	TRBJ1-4	CASSLGRVRVPNEKLFF	TGCGCCAGCAGCTTGGGCAGGGTGAGAGTCCCTAATGAAAAACTGTTTTTT
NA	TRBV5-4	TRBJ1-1	CASRGLGDTEAFF	TGTGCCAGCAGGGGATTGGGGGACACTGAAGCTTTCTTT